Described below is a single T cell receptor beta chain sequence and its context. Its antigen remains unidentified. Sequencing was performed with immunoSEQ multiplex PCR; in TCRdb, only in-frame clones are kept and a portion is missing. The data contain about 2.1 million clones, 93% of them singletons. V lost 8 bases and J 8 bases, leaving 25 bases between the germline ends. The CDR3 consists of 16 residues. Germline CDR1 is SGHVS and CDR2 is FQNEAQ. Only CD45RO-negative cells positively selected for CCR7 counted as naive CD8 cells, so terminally differentiated effector memory CD45RA+ cells were excluded. This entry belongs to a study of shared clonotypes between healthy human individuals. General study results and limits: It was the few donors that limited the genetic and exposure-history diversity represented. The authors expected sequencing depth to affect clonotype sharing among donors. Memory subsets had estimated richness that was generally smaller than that of naive subsets.

The sample consisted of naive CD8+ T cells from PBMCs. The sequence was obtained from a man younger than 30 in good health. Some clones in this sample may be carry-over from other donors' samples. The chain joins TRBV7-8 to TRBJ2-1, with D unclear. The CDR3 loop is CASGLQVDAAFDEQFF. CDR3 nucleotide sequence: TGTGCCAGCGGTCTTCAAGTCGATGCGGCTTTCGATGAGCAGTTCTTC.